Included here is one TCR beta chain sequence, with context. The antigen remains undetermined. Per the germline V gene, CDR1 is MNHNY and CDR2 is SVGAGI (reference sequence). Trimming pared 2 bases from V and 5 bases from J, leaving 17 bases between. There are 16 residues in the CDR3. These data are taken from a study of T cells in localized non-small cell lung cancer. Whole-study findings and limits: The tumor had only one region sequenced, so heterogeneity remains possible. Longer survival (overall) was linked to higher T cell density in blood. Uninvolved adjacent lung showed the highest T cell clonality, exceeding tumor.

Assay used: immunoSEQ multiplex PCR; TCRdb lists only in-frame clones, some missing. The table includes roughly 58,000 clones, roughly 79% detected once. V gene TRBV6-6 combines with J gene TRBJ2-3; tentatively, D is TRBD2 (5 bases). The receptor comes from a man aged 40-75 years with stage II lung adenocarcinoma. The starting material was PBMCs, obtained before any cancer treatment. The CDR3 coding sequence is TGTGCCAGCAGTTACACCAGCCCCCTAGCACGAGATACGCAGTATTTT. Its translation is CASSYTSPLARDTQYF.